This T cell receptor (beta chain) emerged from a study of tumor-infiltrating lymphocytes in localized non-small cell lung cancer. The overall study: The cohort mixed smokers and never-smokers, several histologies, and some post-neoadjuvant-chemotherapy samples. Study-level findings and limits: Recurrence-free survival showed no association with tumor T-cell fraction. Different pieces of the same tissue went to different assays, confounding technical variation with intratumor heterogeneity. Tumors had more T cell infiltration than uninvolved lung, per TCRbeta sequencing and CD3 counts.

The germline gives CDR1 SEHNR, CDR2 FQNEAQ (reference sequence). The CDR3 is 14 amino acids. V lost 5 bases and J 7 bases, leaving 14 bases between the germline ends. Repertoires were generated with immunoSEQ multiplex PCR, while TCRdb's copy carries only in-frame clones and drops some. The table shows under 8,000 clones, with around 77% occurring only once. Only a few counts were recorded for this clone. Its antigen is not known. The specimen was lung tumor tissue. The origin of this receptor is a human donor with non-small cell lung cancer. The chain links TRBV7-9 to TRBJ1-4; D possibly corresponds to TRBD1 (5 bases). The CDR3 region is CASSRQGWREKLFF. The CDR3 nucleotides read TGTGCCAGCAGCCGTCAGGGATGGCGTGAAAAACTGTTTTTT. Together with reference TRBV7-9 and TRBJ1-4, the CDR3 gives the full variable domain: DTGVSQNPRHKITKRGQNVTFRCDPISEHNRLYWYRQTLGQGPEFLTYFQNEAQLEKSRLLSDRFSAERPKGSFSTLEIQRTEQGDSAMYLCASSRQGWREKLFFGSGTQLSVL.